Included here is one TCR beta chain sequence, with context. Moderately to severely active ophthalmopathy under 3 months, CAS at least 3, NOSPECS at least 4. The source of the sample is a study of Graves' ophthalmopathy and Graves' hyperthyroidism. RNA served as the template for amplifying TCR beta CDR3 regions. The library came from an HTBI-primed first-round RT-PCR and a second-round multiplex PCR. TCRdb used MiXCR to reprocess the multiplex PCR reads, holding one entry per CDR3 protein. The table includes about 400,000 distinct CDR3 sequences, around 20% detected once. The germline V gene encodes CDR1 MNHEY and CDR2 SMNVEV (reference sequence). V was trimmed by 6 bases and J by 1 base, leaving 6 bases between them. This CDR3 has 13 amino acids.

This TCR derives from a woman aged 18-29 years with Graves' ophthalmopathy. V and J are TRBV27 and TRBJ2-2; D is unresolved. Input material: peripheral blood. This chain's CDR3 is CASSHGNTGELFF. The CDR3, as DNA: TGTGCCAGCAGCCACGGGAACACCGGGGAGCTGTTTTTT.